These 28 T cell receptor beta chains were sequenced from one sample in a study of human T cells and chemical hapten exposure. The sample's time point: pre-sensitization, week 0. Indicated treatment: therapeutic diphenylcyclopropenone sensitization with weekly scalp DPC. TCRdb processed the RACE reads anew with MiXCR; each CDR3 protein has one entry. The repertoire includes fewer than 350,000 distinct CDR3 sequences, just under 8% of them detected once, and approximately 1.2% sits in the top ten. The sequences come from whole blood, collected in connection with sensitization to the hapten diphenylcyclopropenone (DPC). The receptors originated from a young man with alopecia areata. Some clones in this sample may be carry-over from other donors' samples.

This clonotype was observed a few times. The rearrangement joins TRBV12-3 or TRBV12-4 to TRBJ2-7; 10 nucleotides align to TRBD2. The V and J ends lost 6 bases and 12 bases, in that order; junction bases with no gene match: 8. This CDR3 region has 12 residues. The CDR3 here is CASSPEAGGPYF. CDR3 DNA sequence: TGTGCCAGCAGCCCGGAAGCGGGGGGGCCGTACTTC.

This clonotype was seen more than once but under ten times. This chain connects TRBV10-3 to TRBJ1-5; 8 nucleotides match TRBD1. Germline loops: CDR1 ENHRY, CDR2 SYGVKD. V was clipped by 4 bases and J by 6 bases; unmatched bases: 5. This CDR3 is built from 14 residues. The CDR3 region has the DNA TGTGCCATCAGTGGACAGGGGCAAGGTCAGCCCCAGCATTTT. Its translation is CAISGQGQGQPQHF.

The chain employs TRBV12-3 or TRBV12-4 and TRBJ1-3; D may be TRBD1 (5 bases). CDR3 size: 15 residues. V lost 5 bases and J lost 9, with 20 bases in between. The CDR3 DNA sequence: TGTGCCAGCAGTCCGGGACGGACGTTGAAGGGCACCATATATTTT. Translation: CASSPGRTLKGTIYF.

The chain recombines TRBV28 with TRBJ1-1; unclear D gene. V was pared by 2 bases and J by 1 base, with 11 bases between. The CDR3 has 15 amino acids. Germline V gene data show CDR1 as MDHEN and CDR2 as SYDVKM. The CDR3 DNA sequence: TGTGCCAGCAGTTTAGCTCAAAGTGGGAACACTGAAGCTTTCTTT. Protein: CASSLAQSGNTEAFF.

This clonotype is a singleton in its sample. V is TRBV3-1 and J is TRBJ1-2; 7 bases line up with TRBD1. The CDR3 has 15 amino acids. The germline V gene encodes CDR1 LGHDT and CDR2 YNNKEL (reference sequence). Trimming removed 0 bases from V and 7 bases from J; junction bases left unmatched: 8. CDR3 coding DNA: TGTGCCAGCAGCCAAGATTCTGCAGGGGGTCGTGGCTACACCTTC. Translating gives CASSQDSAGGRGYTF. Drawing the rest from reference TRBV3-1 and TRBJ1-2, the complete variable domain is DTAVSQTPKYLVTQMGNDKSIKCEQNLGHDTMYWYKQDSKKFLKIMFSYNNKELIINETVPNRFSPKSPDKAHLNLHINSLELGDSAVYFCASSQDSAGGRGYTFGSGTRLTVV.

The V call is TRBV29-1, the J call TRBJ2-3; 8 bases are a match to TRBD1. The CDR3 contains 14 residues. Per the germline V gene, CDR1 is SQVTM and CDR2 is ANQGSEA. Trimming took 7 bases from V and 0 from J; bases not matched to a gene: 6. The CDR3 region has the DNA TGCAGCGCAGGACAGGGCCGGAGCACAGATACGCAGTATTTT. The encoded protein is CSAGQGRSTDTQYF.

In this sample, this clonotype turned up a few times. The CDR3 DNA follows: TGTGCCAGCAGTTCACCGAGCCGTAGGACAGATACGCAGTATTTT. It yields the protein CASSSPSRRTDTQYF. The chain couples TRBV27 to TRBJ2-3; the D is unclear. The germline V and J ends were trimmed by 4 bases and 3 bases, with 14 bases remaining between them. Per the germline V gene, CDR1 is MNHEY and CDR2 is SMNVEV (reference sequence). The CDR3 loop spans 15 amino acids.

This rearrangement joins TRBV18 to TRBJ2-7, with D possibly matching TRBD1 (5 bases). The V gene lost 8 bases and the J gene lost 6 bases, with 17 bases spanning the gap. CDR3 length: 13 residues. The germline gives CDR1 KGHSH, CDR2 LQKENI. In DNA, the CDR3 is TGTGCCAGCGCCCGGGTCGAAGGGGCCGAGCAGTACGTC. Translated: CASARVEGAEQYV.

This clonotype was observed a few times. V is TRBV3-1 and J is TRBJ2-7; D is ambiguous. Looked up from germline, CDR1 is LGHDT and CDR2 is YNNKEL (reference sequence). V was clipped by 1 base and J by 3 bases, with 7 bases between them. The CDR3 has 13 residues. The CDR3 here is CASSQGVYYEQYF. CDR3 bases: TGTGCCAGCAGCCAAGGAGTCTACTACGAGCAGTACTTC.

This clonotype has only a few counts. The gene calls are TRBV10-3 and TRBJ2-1, with 9 bases that match TRBD1. This CDR3 is 13 amino acids long. Germline CDR1 ENHRY, CDR2 SYGVKD. With V trimmed by 6 bases and J by 9 bases, 6 bases remained unmatched. This chain's CDR3 is CAIRGTGLSEQFF. Written as DNA, the CDR3 is TGTGCCATCAGGGGGACAGGGCTTAGTGAGCAGTTCTTC.

In its sample, this clonotype was seen many times. One end of the junction varies from germline; a read error may be responsible. The chain recombines TRBV29-1 with TRBJ1-6; no clear D gene. The CDR3 consists of 13 residues. Germline V gene sequence: CDR1 SQVTM, CDR2 ANQGSEA. Written as DNA, the CDR3 is TGCAGCGTGATCGACTCCAATAATTCACCCCTCCACTTT. The encoded protein is CSVIDSNNSPLHF.

This clonotype has at least ten counts. The chain is built from TRBV4-3 and TRBJ1-1; D perhaps matches TRBD1 (6 bases). The CDR3 has 15 residues. Germline CDR1 LGHNA, CDR2 YSLEER. Trimming took off 0 bases at V and 1 base at J, with 9 bases between the two ends. In nucleotides, the CDR3 is TGCGCCAGCAGCCAAGATGGGGGCCCGAACACTGAAGCTTTCTTT. Amino acid sequence: CASSQDGGPNTEAFF.

The J gene is TRBJ1-1, the V gene TRBV7-9, with D hard to call. Looked up from germline, CDR1 is SEHNR and CDR2 is FQNEAQ (reference sequence). The CDR3 runs 12 residues. The ends were cut back, 3 bases at V and 8 bases at J, with 10 bases in the middle. The CDR3 spells CASSFRSDEAFF. In DNA, the CDR3 is TGTGCCAGCAGCTTTAGGTCTGACGAAGCTTTCTTT.

The chain combines TRBV6-2 or TRBV6-3 with TRBJ2-1; D ambiguous. V dropped 1 base and J dropped 2 bases, with 6 bases sitting between them. CDR3 size: 14 residues. Germline lookup yields CDR1 MNHEY and CDR2 SVGEGT. Here the CDR3 DNA reads TGTGCCAGCAGTTACTTACGCGCCTACAATGAGCAGTTCTTC. It specifies CASSYLRAYNEQFF.

This clonotype appeared many times. This chain connects TRBV4-1 to TRBJ1-1; 7 nucleotides agree with TRBD1. The CDR3 contains 15 residues. The germline gives CDR1 MGHRA, CDR2 YSYEKL. With 0 bases clipped from V and 5 bases from J, the junction kept 6 bases outside the gene matches. This CDR3 is CASSQDAGGITEAFF. CDR3 DNA: TGCGCCAGCAGCCAAGATGCAGGGGGGATTACTGAAGCTTTCTTT.

This clonotype was detected ten times or more. This rearrangement joins TRBV10-3 to TRBJ2-5; tentative D call: TRBD2 (5 bases). Trimming shortened V by 6 bases and J by 1 base, and 9 bases separated the two germline ends. Germline CDR1 reads ENHRY; CDR2 reads SYGVKD. CDR3 length: 13 residues. CDR3 in amino acids: CAISGRGQETQYF. CDR3 DNA: TGTGCCATCAGCGGACGGGGCCAAGAGACCCAGTACTTC.

The CDR3 nucleotides read TGTGCCAGCAGCCGAGAAGCACCCAGCCCCGAGCAGTTCTTC. This translates into CASSREAPSPEQFF. The chain employs TRBV7-2 and TRBJ2-1, with D uncertain. Germline CDR1 and CDR2: SGHTA and FQGNSA. V was clipped by 5 bases and J by 10 bases, with 18 bases between them. The CDR3 has 14 amino acids.

This clonotype appeared a few times. The V and J genes are TRBV20-1 and TRBJ2-5; 7 bases map to TRBD2. The CDR3 has 14 amino acids. Germline values: CDR1 DFQATT, CDR2 SNEGSKA (reference sequence). The ends lost 6 bases at V and 2 bases at J; junction bases unmatched: 9. The CDR3 protein is CSAIERGRQETQYF. CDR3 bases: TGCAGTGCGATCGAGCGGGGAAGACAAGAGACCCAGTACTTC.

The genes are TRBV7-9 and TRBJ2-4; D unresolved. The CDR3 is made up of 14 amino acids. CDR1 and CDR2 (germline): SEHNR, FQNEAQ (reference sequence). The V and J ends lost 5 bases and 10 bases respectively, with 18 bases between them. DNA for the CDR3: TGTGCCAGCAGCCCAAAGGGTTACCTACTTATTCAGTACTTC. It translates to CASSPKGYLLIQYF.

In its sample, this clonotype was seen a few times. The V call is TRBV20-1, the J call TRBJ2-1, with 8 bases aligning to TRBD1. J lost 4 bases, V lost 1 base, and 9 bases had no gene match. CDR1 DFQATT and CDR2 SNEGSKA come from the germline V gene (reference sequence). CDR3 length: 16 amino acids. CDR3 residues: CSARGWTGPNYNEQFF. The CDR3 DNA follows: TGCAGTGCTAGAGGTTGGACAGGGCCAAATTACAATGAGCAGTTCTTC.

The rearrangement joins TRBV3-1 to TRBJ2-7; weak D call: TRBD1 (6 bases). The CDR3 runs 14 residues. Germline V CDR1 and CDR2: LGHDT, YNNKEL (reference sequence). The V end was cut by 0 bases, the J end by 5 bases, with 11 bases between. In nucleotides, the CDR3 is TGTGCCAGCAGCCAAGAACACAGGGCGGACGAGCAGTACGTC. Translated, it gives CASSQEHRADEQYV.

This chain joins TRBV20-1 and TRBJ2-7, with D possibly TRBD2 on 5 matching bases. The germline V and J ends were trimmed by 3 bases and 4 bases, with 13 bases remaining between them. This CDR3 has 13 amino acids. In germline, CDR1 is DFQATT, CDR2 SNEGSKA (reference sequence). CDR3 region: CSARTFGVYEQYF. The CDR3 coding sequence is TGCAGTGCTAGGACCTTCGGGGTTTACGAGCAGTACTTC.

This clonotype has just a few counts. Written as DNA, the CDR3 is TGTGCCAGCTCACACCGGGACAGATCTAGGAATGAGCAGTTCTTC. Its protein product is CASSHRDRSRNEQFF. The chain recombines TRBV18 with TRBJ2-1; 7 nucleotides line up with TRBD1. V lost 4 bases to trimming and J lost 7 bases; unmatched junction nucleotides: 10. Germline lookup yields CDR1 KGHSH and CDR2 LQKENI. The CDR3 has 15 amino acids.

Many counts were recorded for this clonotype. The rearrangement links TRBV3-1 to TRBJ1-5; D unclear. The CDR3 covers 13 residues. Trimming removed 3 bases from V and 4 bases from J, with 7 bases in between. Per the germline V gene, CDR1 is LGHDT and CDR2 is YNNKEL (reference sequence). The CDR3 protein is CASSHEGNQPQHF. CDR3 DNA sequence: TGTGCCAGCAGCCATGAAGGGAATCAGCCCCAGCATTTT.

This clonotype was counted many times. The CDR3 bases are TGTGCCAGCAGCGTAGAGGAAACGGGCACCGGGGAGCTGTTTTTT. Protein: CASSVEETGTGELFF. The chain is built from TRBV9 and TRBJ2-2; D is unclear. CDR1 is SGDLS, CDR2 YYNGEE, per germline. This CDR3 spans 15 amino acids. V lost 0 bases and J 4 bases, leaving 10 bases between the germline ends. The full variable domain, rest sourced from reference TRBV9 and TRBJ2-2, is DSGVTQTPKHLITATGQRVTLRCSPRSGDLSVYWYQQSLDQGLQFLIQYYNGEERAKGNILERFSAQQFPDLHSELNLSSLELGDSALYFCASSVEETGTGELFFGEGSRLTVL.

This clonotype was seen ten or more times. This chain connects TRBV12-3 or TRBV12-4 to TRBJ1-1; D remains unclear. V was shortened by 8 bases and J by 1 base, with 11 bases between the two germline ends. This CDR3 is 13 amino acids long. CDR3 region: CASGVLRNTEAFF. The DNA for the CDR3 is TGTGCCAGCGGGGTCCTTAGGAACACTGAAGCTTTCTTT.

The table lists this clonotype with a few counts. The genes are TRBV14 and TRBJ1-2; no reliable D call. The CDR3 totals 15 residues. Germline V gives CDR1 SGHDN, CDR2 FVKESK. With 0 bases removed from V and 2 bases from J, the gap between germline ends came to 10 bases. In nucleotides, the CDR3 is TGTGCCAGCAGCCAAGATGTCAGGCCAAACTATGGCTACACCTTC. Translating it yields CASSQDVRPNYGYTF.

In this sample, this clonotype turned up a few times. V usage is TRBV20-1 and J usage is TRBJ2-7, with unresolved D. V gave up 3 bases and J gave up 0 bases, with 9 bases separating them. The length of the CDR3 is 13 residues. The germline V gene has CDR1 DFQATT and CDR2 SNEGSKA (reference sequence). CDR3 DNA sequence: TGCAGTGCTAGTTCCCCCAGCTCCTACGAGCAGTACGTC. Protein product: CSASSPSSYEQYV.